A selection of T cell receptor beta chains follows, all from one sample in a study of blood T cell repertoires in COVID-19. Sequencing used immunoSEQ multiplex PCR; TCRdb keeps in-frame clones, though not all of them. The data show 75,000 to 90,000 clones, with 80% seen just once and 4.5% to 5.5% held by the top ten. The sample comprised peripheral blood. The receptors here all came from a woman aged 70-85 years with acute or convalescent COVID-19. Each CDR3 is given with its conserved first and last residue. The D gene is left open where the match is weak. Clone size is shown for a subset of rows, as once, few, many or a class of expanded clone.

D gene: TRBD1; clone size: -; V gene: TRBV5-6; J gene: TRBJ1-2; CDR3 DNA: TGTGCCAGCAGCGCCGCGAGGTGGGACAGGGTTTATGGCTACACCTTC; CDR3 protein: CASSAARWDRVYGYTF
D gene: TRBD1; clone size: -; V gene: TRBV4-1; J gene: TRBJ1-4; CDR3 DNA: TGCGCCAGCAGCCTCTTAATCCAGGGGGCGTTTGCTAATGAAAAACTGTTTTTT; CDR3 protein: CASSLLIQGAFANEKLFF
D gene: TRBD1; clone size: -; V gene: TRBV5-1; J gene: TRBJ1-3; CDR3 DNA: TGCGCCAGCAGCCAAGACAGGGGCTATGGAAACACCATATATTTT; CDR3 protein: CASSQDRGYGNTIYF
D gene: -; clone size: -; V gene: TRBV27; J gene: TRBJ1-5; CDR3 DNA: TGTGCCAGCAGTTTAGTTTGCAGGCACAATCAGCCCCAGCATTTT; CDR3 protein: CASSLVCRHNQPQHF
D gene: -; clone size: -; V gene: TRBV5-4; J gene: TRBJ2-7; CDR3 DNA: TGTGCCAGCAGCTTCCAGGGCATGTGGGAGCAGTACTTC; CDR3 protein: CASSFQGMWEQYF
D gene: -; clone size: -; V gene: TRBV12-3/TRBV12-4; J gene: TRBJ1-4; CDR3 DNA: TGTGCCAGCAGCCTATATGAAAAACTGTTTTTT; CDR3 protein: CASSLYEKLFF
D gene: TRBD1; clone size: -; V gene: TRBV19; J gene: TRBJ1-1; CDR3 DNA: TGTGCCAGTAGTATCGGGGACAGGGGAGCTGAAGCTTTCTTT; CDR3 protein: CASSIGDRGAEAFF
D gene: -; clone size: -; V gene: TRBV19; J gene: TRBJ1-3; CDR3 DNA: TGTGCCAGTAGTATCAACTCTGGAAACACCATATATTTT; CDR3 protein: CASSINSGNTIYF
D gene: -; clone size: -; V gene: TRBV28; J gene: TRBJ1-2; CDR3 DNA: TGTGCCAGCCTCGTAAATAACTATGGCTACACCTTC; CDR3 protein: CASLVNNYGYTF
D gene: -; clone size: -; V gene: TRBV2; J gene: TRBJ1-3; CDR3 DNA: TGTGCCAGCAGTGAACCGACAGTCTCTGGAAACACCATATATTTT; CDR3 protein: CASSEPTVSGNTIYF
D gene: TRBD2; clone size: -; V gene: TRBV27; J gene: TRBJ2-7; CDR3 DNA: TGTGCCAGCAGTTCAACTAGCGGGGGTTCCTACGAGCAGTACTTC; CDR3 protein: CASSSTSGGSYEQYF
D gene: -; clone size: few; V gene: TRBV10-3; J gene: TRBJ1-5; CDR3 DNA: TGTGCCATCAGTGAGGACCTAGCTCAGCCCCAGCATTTT; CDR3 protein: CAISEDLAQPQHF
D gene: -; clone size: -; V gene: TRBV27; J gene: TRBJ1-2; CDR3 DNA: TGTGCCAGCAGTCCCCGGGTTAACTATGGCTACACCTTC; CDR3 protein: CASSPRVNYGYTF
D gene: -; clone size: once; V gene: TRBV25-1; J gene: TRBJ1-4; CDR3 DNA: TGTGCCTCCCGCCCGCAAGCGTCTAATGAAAAACTGTTTTTT; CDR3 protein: CASRPQASNEKLFF
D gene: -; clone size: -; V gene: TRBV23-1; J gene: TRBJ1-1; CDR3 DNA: TGCGCCAGCTCCCCCTCCGTTTACACTGAAGCTTTCTTT; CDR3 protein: CASSPSVYTEAFF
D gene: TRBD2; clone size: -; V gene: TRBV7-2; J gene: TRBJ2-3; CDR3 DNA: TGTGCCAGCAGCTTTGCTAGCGGGGGCGCCGGCACAGATACGCAGTATTTT; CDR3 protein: CASSFASGGAGTDTQYF
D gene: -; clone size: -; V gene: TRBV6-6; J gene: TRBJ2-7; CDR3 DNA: TGTGCCAGCAGTTACCCCCAGGGGAAGACCTACGAGCAGTACTTC; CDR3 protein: CASSYPQGKTYEQYF
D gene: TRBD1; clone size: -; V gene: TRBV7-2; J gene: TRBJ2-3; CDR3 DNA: TGTGCCAGCAGGCGGACCGGGACAGACACAGATACGCAGTATTTT; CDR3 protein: CASRRTGTDTDTQYF
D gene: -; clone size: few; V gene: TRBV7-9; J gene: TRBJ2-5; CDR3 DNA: TGTGCCAGCAGCATCGAGGACCAAGAGACCCAGTACTTC; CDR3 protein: CASSIEDQETQYF
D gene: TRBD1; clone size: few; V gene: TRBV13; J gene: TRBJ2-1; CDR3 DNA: TGTGCCAGCGAACAGGGGGCGCATAATGAGCAGTTCTTC; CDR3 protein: CASEQGAHNEQFF
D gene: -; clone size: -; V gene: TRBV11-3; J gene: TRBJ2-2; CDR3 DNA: TGTGCCAGCAGCTTAGGGCCCCCCGGGGAGCTGTTTTTT; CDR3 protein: CASSLGPPGELFF
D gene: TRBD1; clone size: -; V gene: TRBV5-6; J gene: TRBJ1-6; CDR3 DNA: TGTGCCAGCAGCTTGGGCCAGGGGGCGAATTCACCCCTCCACTTT; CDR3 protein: CASSLGQGANSPLHF
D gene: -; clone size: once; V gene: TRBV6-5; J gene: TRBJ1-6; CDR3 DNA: TGTGCCAGCAGTTACTCGGGCGGAGGTTTAGGTTCACCCCTCCACTTT; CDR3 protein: CASSYSGGGLGSPLHF
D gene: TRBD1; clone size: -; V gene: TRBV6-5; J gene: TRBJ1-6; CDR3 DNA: TGTGCCAGCACCTACGGACAGGGGGATAATTCACCCCTCCACTTT; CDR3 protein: CASTYGQGDNSPLHF
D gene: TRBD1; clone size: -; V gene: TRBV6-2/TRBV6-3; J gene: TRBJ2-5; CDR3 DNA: TGTGCCAGCAGTTCCCCCGGGACAGGGAAAGAGACCCAGTACTTC; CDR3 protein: CASSSPGTGKETQYF
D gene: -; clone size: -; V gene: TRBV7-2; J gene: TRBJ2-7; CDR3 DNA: TGTGCCAGCAGCTTAGGCGGCAGCCCTCGTAAGTACTTC; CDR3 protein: CASSLGGSPRKYF
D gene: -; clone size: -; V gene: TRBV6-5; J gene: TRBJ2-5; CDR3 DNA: TGTGCCAGCAGTTACTCGCGGCTAGCAGGCGAGACCCAGTACTTC; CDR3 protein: CASSYSRLAGETQYF
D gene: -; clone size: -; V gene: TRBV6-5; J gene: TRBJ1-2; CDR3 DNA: TGTGCCAGCAGTTTGGTGAGGGAGCCCCAAGGGGGCTACACCTTC; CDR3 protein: CASSLVREPQGGYTF
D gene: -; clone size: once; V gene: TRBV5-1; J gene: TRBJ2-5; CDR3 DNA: TGCGCCAGCAGCCCCTTTAGTTTTTATGAGACCCAGTACTTC; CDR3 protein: CASSPFSFYETQYF
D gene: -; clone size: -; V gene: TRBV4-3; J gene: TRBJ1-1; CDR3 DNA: TGCGCCAGCAGCCCATACGGAGGGGCTGGGACTGAAGCTTTCTTT; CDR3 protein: CASSPYGGAGTEAFF
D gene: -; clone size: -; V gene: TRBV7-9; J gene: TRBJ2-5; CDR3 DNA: TGTGCCAGCAGCTTTACAGTTCAGGAGACCCAGTACTTC; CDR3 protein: CASSFTVQETQYF
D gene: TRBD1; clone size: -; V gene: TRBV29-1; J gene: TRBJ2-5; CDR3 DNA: TGCAGCGTTGAGGACAGGGGGCAAGAGACCCAGTACTTC; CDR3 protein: CSVEDRGQETQYF
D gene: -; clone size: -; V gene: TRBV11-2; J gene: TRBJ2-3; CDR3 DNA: TGTGCCAGCAGCTCCCTGGGACTTCCCACAGATACGCAGTATTTT; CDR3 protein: CASSSLGLPTDTQYF
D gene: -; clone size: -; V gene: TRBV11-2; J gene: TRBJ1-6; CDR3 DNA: TGTGCCAGCAGCTTAGATGATGGACAGATCTCACCCCTCCACTTT; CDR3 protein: CASSLDDGQISPLHF
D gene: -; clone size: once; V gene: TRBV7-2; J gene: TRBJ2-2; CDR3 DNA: TGTGCCAGCAGCCCGGGGGCCGGGGAGCTGTTTTTT; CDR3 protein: CASSPGAGELFF
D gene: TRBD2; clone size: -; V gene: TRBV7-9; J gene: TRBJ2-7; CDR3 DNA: TGTGCCAGCAGCCTACTCGGGACTAGCGGGGGGTCAAAGCAGTACTTC; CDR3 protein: CASSLLGTSGGSKQYF
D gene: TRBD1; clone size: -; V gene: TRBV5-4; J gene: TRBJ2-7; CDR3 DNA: TGTGCCAGCAGCTCCCAGGGGGTCCACGAGCAGTACTTC; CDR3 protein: CASSSQGVHEQYF
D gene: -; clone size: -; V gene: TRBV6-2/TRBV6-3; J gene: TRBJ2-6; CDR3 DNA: TGTGCCAGCAGTTTCAGGGTTGGGGCCAACGTCCTGACTTTC; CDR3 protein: CASSFRVGANVLTF
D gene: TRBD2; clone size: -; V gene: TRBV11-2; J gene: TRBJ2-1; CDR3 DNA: TGTGCCAGCAGCCCGGTAGCGGGGGCCACCTACAATGAGCAGTTCTTC; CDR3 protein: CASSPVAGATYNEQFF
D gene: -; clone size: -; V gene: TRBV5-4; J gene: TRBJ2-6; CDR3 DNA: TGTGCCAGCAGCTTTGAGGGTTATGGGGCCAACGTCCTGACTTTC; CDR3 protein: CASSFEGYGANVLTF
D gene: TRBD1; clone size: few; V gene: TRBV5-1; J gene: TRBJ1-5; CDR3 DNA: TGCGCCAGCAGCTTGGGTGCAGGGGGCTCAAATCAGCCCCAGCATTTT; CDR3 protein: CASSLGAGGSNQPQHF
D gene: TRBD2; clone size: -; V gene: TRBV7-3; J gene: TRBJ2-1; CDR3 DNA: TGTGCCAGCAGTGAATGGACTAGCGAATACAATGAGCAGTTCTTC; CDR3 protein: CASSEWTSEYNEQFF
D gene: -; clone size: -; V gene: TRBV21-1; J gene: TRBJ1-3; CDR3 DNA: TGTGCCAGCAGCACTCTTCGGGGACAGGGGCCCCTCTGGGAAAACACCATATATTTT; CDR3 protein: CASSTLRGQGPLWENTIYF
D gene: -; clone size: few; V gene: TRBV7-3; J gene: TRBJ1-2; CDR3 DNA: TGTGCCAGCAGCGAAGACAACTACTATGGCTACACCTTC; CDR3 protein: CASSEDNYYGYTF
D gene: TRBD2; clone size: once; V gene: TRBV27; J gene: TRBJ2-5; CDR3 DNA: TGTGCCAGCAGTTCATCGGGACTAGCGGGGGGAACCCAGTACTTC; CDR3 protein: CASSSSGLAGGTQYF
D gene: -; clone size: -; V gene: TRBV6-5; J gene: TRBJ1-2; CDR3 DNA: TGTGCCAGCAGTTACTCATCGTCCTATGGCTACACCTTC; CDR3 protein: CASSYSSSYGYTF
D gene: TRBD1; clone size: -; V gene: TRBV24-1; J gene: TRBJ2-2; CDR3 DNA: TGTGCCACCAGAGGACAGGGGGCCACCGGGGAGCTGTTTTTT; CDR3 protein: CATRGQGATGELFF
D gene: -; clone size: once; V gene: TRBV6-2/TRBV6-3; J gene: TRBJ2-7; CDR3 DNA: TGTGCCAGCAGTTACTCGGGGGCCCCCGGCGAGCAGTACTTC; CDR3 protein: CASSYSGAPGEQYF
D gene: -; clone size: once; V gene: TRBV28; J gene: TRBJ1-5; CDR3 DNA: TGTGCCAGCAGCCTCCCGGGAGGGGGCAATCAGCCCCAGCATTTT; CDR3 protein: CASSLPGGGNQPQHF
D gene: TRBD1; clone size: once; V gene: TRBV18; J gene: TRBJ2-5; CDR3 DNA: TGTGCCAGCTCCCGGGACAGAGAGACCCAGTACTTC; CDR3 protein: CASSRDRETQYF
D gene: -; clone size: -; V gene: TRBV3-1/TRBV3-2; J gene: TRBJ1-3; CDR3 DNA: TGTGCCAGCAGCCAAGGAGTAGTGGGGGGGTCTGGAAACACCATATATTTT; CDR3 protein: CASSQGVVGGSGNTIYF
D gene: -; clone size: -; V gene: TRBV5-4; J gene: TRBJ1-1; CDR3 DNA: TGTGCCAGCCATGGGGGGGGCACTGAAGCTTTCTTT; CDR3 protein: CASHGGGTEAFF
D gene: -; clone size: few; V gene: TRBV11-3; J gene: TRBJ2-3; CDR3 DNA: TGTGCCAGCAGTGGGAGTGAAGGGTTTGATACGCAGTATTTT; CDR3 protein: CASSGSEGFDTQYF
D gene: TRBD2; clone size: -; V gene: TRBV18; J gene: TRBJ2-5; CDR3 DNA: TGTGCCAGCTCACCTGGAGTAGCGGGGGAGCAAGAGACCCAGTACTTC; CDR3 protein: CASSPGVAGEQETQYF
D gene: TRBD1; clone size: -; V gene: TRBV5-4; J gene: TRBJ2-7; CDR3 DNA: TGTGCCAGCAGCTTGGGGACAGGGGACGAGCAGTACTTC; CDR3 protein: CASSLGTGDEQYF